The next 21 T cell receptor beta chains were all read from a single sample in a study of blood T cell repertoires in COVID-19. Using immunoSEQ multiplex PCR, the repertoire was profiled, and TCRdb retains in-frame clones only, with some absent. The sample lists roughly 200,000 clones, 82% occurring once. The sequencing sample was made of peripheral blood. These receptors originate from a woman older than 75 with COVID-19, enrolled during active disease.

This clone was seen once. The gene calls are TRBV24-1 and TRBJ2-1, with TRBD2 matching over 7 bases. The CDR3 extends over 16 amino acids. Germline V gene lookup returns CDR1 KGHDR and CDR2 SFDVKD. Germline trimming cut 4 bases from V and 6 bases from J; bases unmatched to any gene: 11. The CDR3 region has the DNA TGTGCCACCAGTGACTCGCGCGGGAGTACCCGCAATGAGCAGTTCTTC. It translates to CATSDSRGSTRNEQFF.

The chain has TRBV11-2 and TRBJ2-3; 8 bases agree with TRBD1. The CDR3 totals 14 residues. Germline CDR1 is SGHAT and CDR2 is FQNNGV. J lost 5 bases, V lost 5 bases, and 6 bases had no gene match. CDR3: CASSPGQGGDTQYF. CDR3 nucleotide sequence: TGTGCCAGCAGCCCAGGACAGGGAGGAGATACGCAGTATTTT.

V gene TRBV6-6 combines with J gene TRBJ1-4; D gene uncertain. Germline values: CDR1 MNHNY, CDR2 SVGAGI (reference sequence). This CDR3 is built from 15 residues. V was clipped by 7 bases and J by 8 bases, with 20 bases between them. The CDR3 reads CASNALSSSREKLFF. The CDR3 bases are TGTGCCAGCAACGCCCTGAGCTCTAGCAGGGAAAAACTGTTTTTT.

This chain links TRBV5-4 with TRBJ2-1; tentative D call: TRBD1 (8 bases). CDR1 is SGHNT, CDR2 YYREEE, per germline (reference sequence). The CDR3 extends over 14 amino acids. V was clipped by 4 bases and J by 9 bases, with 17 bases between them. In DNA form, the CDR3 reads TGTGCCAGCAGCCCCCGGACAGGGAGGGGTGAGCAGTTCTTC. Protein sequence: CASSPRTGRGEQFF. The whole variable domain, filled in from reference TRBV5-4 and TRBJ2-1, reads ETGVTQSPTHLIKTRGQQVTLRCSSQSGHNTVSWYQQALGQGPQFIFQYYREEENGRGNFPPRFSGLQFPNYSSELNVNALELDDSALYLCASSPRTGRGEQFFGPGTRLTVL.

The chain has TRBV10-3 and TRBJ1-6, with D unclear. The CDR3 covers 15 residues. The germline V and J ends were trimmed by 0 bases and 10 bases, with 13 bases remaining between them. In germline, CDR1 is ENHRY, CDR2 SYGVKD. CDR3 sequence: CAISESGGARSPLHF. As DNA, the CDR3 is TGTGCCATCAGTGAGTCGGGAGGAGCGCGGTCACCCCTCCACTTT.

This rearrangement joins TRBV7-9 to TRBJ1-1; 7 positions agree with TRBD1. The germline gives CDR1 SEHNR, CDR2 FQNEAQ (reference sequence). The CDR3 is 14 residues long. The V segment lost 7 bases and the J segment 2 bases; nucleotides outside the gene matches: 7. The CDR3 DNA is TGTGCCAGCACTAGGGGACAGTCTAACACTGAAGCTTTCTTT. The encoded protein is CASTRGQSNTEAFF.

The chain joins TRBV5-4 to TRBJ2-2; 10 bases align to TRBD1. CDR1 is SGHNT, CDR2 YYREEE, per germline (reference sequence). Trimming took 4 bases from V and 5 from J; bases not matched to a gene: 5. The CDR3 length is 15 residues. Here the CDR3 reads CASSTDRGRTGELFF. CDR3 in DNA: TGTGCCAGCAGCACGGACAGGGGGAGGACCGGGGAGCTGTTTTTT.

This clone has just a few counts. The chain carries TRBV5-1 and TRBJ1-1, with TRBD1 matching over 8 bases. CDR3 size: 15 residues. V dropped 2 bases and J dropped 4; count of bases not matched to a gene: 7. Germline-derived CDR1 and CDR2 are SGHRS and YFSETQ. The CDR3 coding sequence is TGCGCCAGCAGCTTTACGACAGGGGTTGGCACTGAAGCTTTCTTT. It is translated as CASSFTTGVGTEAFF.

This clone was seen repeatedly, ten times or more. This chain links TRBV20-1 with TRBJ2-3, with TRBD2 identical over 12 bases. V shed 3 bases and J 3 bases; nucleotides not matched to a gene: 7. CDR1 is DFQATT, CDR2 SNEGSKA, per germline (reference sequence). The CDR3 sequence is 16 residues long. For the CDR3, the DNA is TGCAGTGCTAGTGGGCTAGCGGGAGGGGGGACAGATACGCAGTATTTT. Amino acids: CSASGLAGGGTDTQYF.

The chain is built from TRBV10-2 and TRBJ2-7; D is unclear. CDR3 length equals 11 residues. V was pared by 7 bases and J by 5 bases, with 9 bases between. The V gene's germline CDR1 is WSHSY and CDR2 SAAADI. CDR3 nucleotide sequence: TGCGCCAGCACCGGGTGGGACGAGCAGTACTTC. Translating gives CASTGWDEQYF.

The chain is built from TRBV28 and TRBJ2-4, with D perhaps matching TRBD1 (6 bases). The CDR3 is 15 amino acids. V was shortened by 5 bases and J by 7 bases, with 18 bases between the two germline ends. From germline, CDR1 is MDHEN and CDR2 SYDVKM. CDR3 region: CASSQNWGPINIQYF. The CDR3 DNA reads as TGTGCCAGCAGTCAAAACTGGGGGCCGATTAACATTCAGTACTTC.

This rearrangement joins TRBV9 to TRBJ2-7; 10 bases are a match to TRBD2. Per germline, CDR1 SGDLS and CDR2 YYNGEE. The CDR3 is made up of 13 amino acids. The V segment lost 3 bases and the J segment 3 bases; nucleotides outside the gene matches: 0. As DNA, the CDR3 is TGTGCCAGCAGCGGGACTAGCGGCTACGAGCAGTACTTC. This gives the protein CASSGTSGYEQYF.

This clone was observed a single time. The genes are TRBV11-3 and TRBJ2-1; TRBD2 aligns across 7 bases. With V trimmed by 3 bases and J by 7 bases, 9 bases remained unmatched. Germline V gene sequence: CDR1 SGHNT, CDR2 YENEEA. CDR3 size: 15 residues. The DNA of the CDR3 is TGTGCCAGCAGCTTCGGCGGGAGTCGCCAGAATGAGCAGTTCTTC. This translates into CASSFGGSRQNEQFF.

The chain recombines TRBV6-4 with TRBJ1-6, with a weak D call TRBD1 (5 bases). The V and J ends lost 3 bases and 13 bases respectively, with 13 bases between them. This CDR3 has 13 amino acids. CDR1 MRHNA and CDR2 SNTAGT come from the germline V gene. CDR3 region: CASSEIGGGPLHF. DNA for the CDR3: TGTGCCAGCAGTGAAATTGGGGGAGGGCCCCTCCACTTT.

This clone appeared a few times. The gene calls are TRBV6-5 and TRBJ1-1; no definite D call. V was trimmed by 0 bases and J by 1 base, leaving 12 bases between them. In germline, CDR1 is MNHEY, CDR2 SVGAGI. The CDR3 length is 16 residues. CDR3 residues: CASSYSTGRKNTEAFF. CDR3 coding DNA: TGTGCCAGCAGTTACTCGACGGGGAGAAAGAACACTGAAGCTTTCTTT.

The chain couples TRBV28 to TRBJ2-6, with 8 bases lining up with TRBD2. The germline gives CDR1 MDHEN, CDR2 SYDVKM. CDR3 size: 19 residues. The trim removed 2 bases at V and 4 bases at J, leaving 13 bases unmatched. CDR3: CASSLLGASGLAGANVLTF. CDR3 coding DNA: TGTGCCAGCAGTTTACTCGGGGCTAGCGGGCTTGCCGGGGCCAACGTCCTGACTTTC.

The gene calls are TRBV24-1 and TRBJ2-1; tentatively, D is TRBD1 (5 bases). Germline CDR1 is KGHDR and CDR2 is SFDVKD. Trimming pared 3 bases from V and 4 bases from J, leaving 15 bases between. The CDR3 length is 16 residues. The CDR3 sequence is CATSDPRRTPYNEQFF. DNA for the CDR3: TGTGCCACCAGTGATCCCCGCCGGACACCTTACAATGAGCAGTTCTTC.

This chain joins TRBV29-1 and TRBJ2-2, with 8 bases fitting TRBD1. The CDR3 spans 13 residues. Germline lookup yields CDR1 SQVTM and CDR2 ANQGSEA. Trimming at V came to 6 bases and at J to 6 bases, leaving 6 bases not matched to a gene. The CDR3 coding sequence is TGCAGCGTCCGGACAGGGCTTTCCGGGGAGCTGTTTTTT. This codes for CSVRTGLSGELFF.

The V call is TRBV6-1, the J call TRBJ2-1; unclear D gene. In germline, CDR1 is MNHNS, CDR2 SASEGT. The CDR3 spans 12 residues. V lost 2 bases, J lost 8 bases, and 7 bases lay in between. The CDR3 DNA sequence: TGTGCCAGCAGTGAACTAAATCATGAGCAGTTCTTC. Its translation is CASSELNHEQFF.

The CDR3 reads CASSEFVGTGVKNTEAFF. For the CDR3, the DNA is TGTGCCAGCAGTGAATTCGTCGGGACAGGGGTGAAGAACACTGAAGCTTTCTTT. This rearrangement joins TRBV25-1 to TRBJ1-1, with 10 bases matching TRBD1. The CDR3 has 18 residues. The germline CDR1 and CDR2 sequences are MGHDK and SYGVNS. Germline trimming cut 1 base from V and 1 base from J; bases unmatched to any gene: 9.

The CDR3 spells CASSQSGQLKQPQHF. The CDR3 DNA sequence: TGTGCCAGCTCACAATCGGGACAACTGAAACAGCCCCAGCATTTT. The chain joins TRBV18 to TRBJ1-5; TRBD1 is a possible D gene (6 bases). Germline assignment: CDR1 KGHSH and CDR2 LQKENI. With 4 bases removed from V and 7 bases from J, the gap between germline ends came to 17 bases. This CDR3 is 15 amino acids long.